The text below deals with one TCR beta chain. The sample holds a few counts of this clone. Its antigen remains undetermined. No per-base quality is available; no much larger clone lies one base away. Trimming removed 2 bases from V and 5 bases from J, leaving 19 bases between the germline ends. For CDR1 and CDR2, the germline V gene lists ENHRY and SYGVKD. CDR3 length: 16 amino acids, cysteine to phenylalanine. Only CDR3 DNA remains: 48 bases, in frame from the first base. This specimen belongs to a study of T cell responses to AZD1222 COVID-19 vaccine (dated by TCRdb to the early 2020s). As for the study more broadly: A total of 233 trial participants underwent TCR sequencing, of whom 200 to 220 had received two doses of AZD1222 and around 25 had received two doses of the MenACWY control vaccine. Trial participants were enrolled by age into 18-55, 56-69 and 70-plus year subgroups, with approximately 150, 30 and 60 TCR-sequenced participants respectively. The research as a whole found: Only five to seven AZD1222 recipients were SARS-CoV-2 seropositive at baseline, limiting conclusions about previously exposed vaccinees. After two AZD1222 doses, spike-specific TCR breadth and depth were significantly higher than at day 0 and than in MenACWY recipients. In the small 56-69-year group, the increase in depth fell short of significance, most likely because of low power. Epitopes outside the regions mutated in the B.1.351 and B.1.1.7 variants were reportedly recognized by nearly half of the unique spike-specific TCRs. The whole spike protein was spanned by vaccine-associated CD4 TCRs, and dominant responses were seen in regions 160-218 and 743-854. No day 14 peak-response samples were available, so repertoires were characterized only after the peak T cell response. Participants were mostly white British, with more females than males. The authors suggested clonal diversity may have been underestimated.

The time point label, as the study defines it: sample from adult after SARS-CoV-2 infection, after symptom onset. A couple of convalescent COVID-19 patients, sampled after symptom onset from adults with prior SARS-CoV-2 infection, were also TCR-sequenced for comparison. The CDR3 regions of human TCRbeta chains were analyzed by immunosequencing. Per the original workflow: TCRs in the repertoires were matched against a reference library of SARS-CoV-2-specific TCRs that had been generated with the MIRA antigen-specificity platform. Breadth was defined as the fraction of unique TCRs that were SARS-CoV-2-associated. Depth was defined as the fraction of total T cells that were SARS-CoV-2-associated. Using the MIRA data, every spike-specific TCR was mapped to the spike region that the TCR reacted to and assigned to either a CD4 or a CD8 class. Log10-transformed breadth and depth values were compared by one-way ANOVA with Sidak's multiple comparisons tests. Sourced from immuneACCESS, this table was stored by TCRdb with only in-frame sequences that have V and J called. A share of the clones is absent; for the studies checked, an unresolved V gene accounts for under half, and the remainder has no known explanation. That table furnishes V, J and clone size, whereas the DNA furnished D and trimming. For this sample the table gives 150,000 to 160,000 clones, of which roughly nine tenths were detected only once. 5.5% to 8% of the sample is in the top ten clones.

The chain couples TRBV10-3 to TRBJ2-7; TRBD2 is perhaps the D gene, given 5 matching bases. Sequenced here: peripheral blood, sampled after recovery from COVID-19. The source is an adult who had recovered from COVID-19. The CDR3 corresponds to CAISEGWESLSHEQYF. The DNA sequence is as follows: TGTGCCATCAGTGAGGGCTGGGAGTCGCTAAGCCACGAGCAGTACTTC.